The T cell receptor (beta chain) described here comes from a study of blood T cell repertoires in COVID-19. The CDR3 sequence is 19 residues long. With 3 bases clipped from V and 3 bases from J, the junction kept 10 bases outside the gene matches. In germline, CDR1 is LNHDA, CDR2 SQIVND (reference sequence). Here immunoSEQ multiplex PCR was the method, and the copy in TCRdb shows in-frame clones only, minus some. The profile shows hundreds of thousands of clones, 75% to 90% of them singletons. The specimen was peripheral blood. This receptor was obtained from a man younger than 35 with COVID-19, enrolled during active disease. The rearrangement uses TRBV19 and TRBJ2-2, with 13 bases lining up with TRBD2. CDR3 coding DNA: TGTGCCAGTAGTATGGTAACTAGCGGGAGGGCCGGGGACACCGGGGAGCTGTTTTTT. This gives the protein CASSMVTSGRAGDTGELFF.